The rows below give T cell receptor beta chains drawn from one sample of a study of cytomegalovirus exposure and HLA in healthy donors. The protocol was immunoSEQ multiplex PCR, while the TCRdb copy is restricted to in-frame clones and leaves out a portion. The table shows some 190,000 clones, with approximately 84% occurring only once. Sequencing used PBMCs. The receptors derive from a female donor in good health and CMV-seronegative. The CDR3 runs from the conserved cysteine through the conserved F or W.

CDR3	V	J
CASNLGGIGNTIYF	TRBV28	TRBJ1-3
CASNLGQGRDGYTF	TRBV19	TRBJ1-2
CASRTDRGGRVGNQPQHF	TRBV6-4	TRBJ1-5
CASSYSQGAGEQYF	TRBV6-5	TRBJ2-7
CAWSETGGFPYEQYF	TRBV30	TRBJ2-7
CSVGLADTQYF	TRBV29-1	TRBJ2-3
CASSSERDTNTGELFF	TRBV19	TRBJ2-2
CASSTSTGVGETQYF	TRBV6-6	TRBJ2-5
CASSSSPRQGRVEQYF	TRBV5-5	TRBJ2-7
CASSLSRQGFGGYTF	TRBV6-5	TRBJ1-2
CASSLGGSGGYNEQFF	TRBV7-3	TRBJ2-1
CASSERDRGRGETQYF	TRBV7-9	TRBJ2-5
CATSRQGMGYEQYF	TRBV15	TRBJ2-7
CASSGQTPSGANVLTF	TRBV19	TRBJ2-6
CASFSPSSYNEQFF	TRBV27	TRBJ2-1
CASSLAGTDKETQYF	TRBV7-2	TRBJ2-5
CASRRLAGGRNTGELFF	TRBV27	TRBJ2-2
CASSQITIDGELFF	TRBV14	TRBJ2-2
CASSLNTGGGAEQFF	TRBV5-1	TRBJ2-1
CAWSIRTGTAQYF	TRBV30	TRBJ2-3
CASSLAVQEQFF	TRBV7-2	TRBJ2-1
CSSSLEHEQYF	TRBV7-9	-
CASSVDYSNEQFF	TRBV11-1	TRBJ2-1
CASALPPRLAGRNNEQFF	TRBV7-9	TRBJ2-1
CSVQGRGGTDTQYF	TRBV29-1	TRBJ2-3
CASSSRDGGEKLFF	TRBV13	TRBJ1-4
CASSVGQGSRADTQYF	TRBV2	TRBJ2-3
CASSLTGAANTGELFF	TRBV2	TRBJ2-2
CASSIHRGGPSEQYF	TRBV19	TRBJ2-7
CATSRDWGREDTEAFF	TRBV15	TRBJ1-1
CVSSFEQGNTEAFF	TRBV5-1	TRBJ1-1
CASSSGTSGYNEQFF	TRBV5-1	TRBJ2-1
CASSKATGVANEKLFF	TRBV11-2	TRBJ1-4
CASSFSGSSYEQYF	TRBV27	TRBJ2-7
CASNWASGYTGELFF	TRBV19	TRBJ2-2
CASSLGQGINQPQHF	TRBV7-8	TRBJ1-5
CASSLRLAGGPLAETQYF	TRBV5-1	TRBJ2-5
CAISEVSGYEQYF	TRBV10-3	TRBJ2-7
CASSFMGGETQYF	TRBV7-2	TRBJ2-5
CASSQLLAGRSSYNEQFF	TRBV23-1	TRBJ2-1
CASSYRQGFEKLFF	TRBV6-5	TRBJ1-4
CASSLEVTGVEKLFF	TRBV5-5	TRBJ1-4
CAWSVLSGAYNEQFF	TRBV30	TRBJ2-1
CASSALAGGTDTQYF	TRBV2	TRBJ2-3
CASSATRGYGYTF	TRBV6-1	TRBJ1-2
CASSLMDRNEKLFF	TRBV4-3	TRBJ1-4
CASSPQGAGELFF	TRBV18	TRBJ2-2
CASKGQPNQPQHF	TRBV2	TRBJ1-5
CASSVEEVGEKLFF	TRBV9	TRBJ1-4
CASSRSTGEDTQYF	TRBV2	TRBJ2-3
CSAGGGVGYTF	TRBV20-1	TRBJ1-2